This T cell receptor beta chain comes out of a study of beta chain features in type 1 diabetes (dated 2018 in TCRdb). About the full investigation: Mean age, gender distribution, total cell number and subset yield did not differ between patients and healthy donors. Naive and central memory subsets were obtained from all 30 or so donors, but regulatory and stem cell-like memory subsets were isolated from only 8 patients and roughly eight healthy donors. The study compared TCRB repertoires of sorted circulating CD4+ T cell subsets between recently diagnosed type 1 diabetes patients and matched healthy donors. Across all samples, about 110 million sorted cells were examined, and cell number per subset correlated strongly with RNA yield. What the research found in general, with its limitations: Shorter templates might be favored by PCR, yet because patient and control samples were amplified and corrected together, any such skew would affect both groups equally. The naive, central memory and regulatory TCRB repertoires appeared to resemble one another more closely among patients than among healthy donors. In all four CD4+ subsets, TCRB CDR3 length was moderately but significantly shorter in type 1 diabetes patients. Patients with type 1 diabetes made fewer insertions and deleted more nucleotides at VDJ recombination sites, implying thymic rearrangement abnormalities. Because cDNA was sequenced instead of genomic DNA, highly expressing activated cells could be over-represented, though the groups showed no difference in activation or CD3 levels. Only small numbers of individuals were included in the HLA sub-analyses, which left unresolved whether HLA type had any influence on TCRB rearrangement.

Each donor gave one peripheral blood draw, averaging about 100 mL, which was collected into heparinised tubes. Naive, central memory, regulatory and stem cell-like memory CD4+ T cells were sorted on a BD FACSAria II using a panel including CD45RO, CCR7, CD25, CD127, CD95 and CD27. Every sorted population had a purity above 95%. Right away, PBMCs were isolated by Lymphoprep density gradient centrifugation and were stained directly, with no culture step. Samples were stained and sorted in pairs, with one healthy donor and one patient per experiment, so that batch effects were minimized. All of the isolated RNA was reverse transcribed with the High Capacity cDNA Reverse Transcription Kit, so expressed TCRB transcripts were sequenced. Naive, central memory and regulatory T cell samples underwent deep immunoSEQ sequencing, averaging around 3.7 million total reads per sample. Sorted cells were lysed in RLT buffer, and RNA was extracted using DNase-treated RNeasy Micro or Mini kits according to cell number. Each cell subset was processed on its own to prevent cross-contamination, while patient and healthy donor samples were processed together. Using the immunoSEQ multiplex PCR, TCRB sequences were amplified from cDNA into 87-bp fragments spanning the CDR3 region. Sequencing of the amplicons was done on the Illumina HiSeq platform. In the paper's pipeline: Synthetic template baselines were used to correct PCR bias computationally, reads within Hamming distance 2 were collapsed together, and singletons that could not be merged were discarded. By aligning reads against IMGT, V, D and J genes, CDR3 length, and insertions or deletions at six rearrangement sites were assigned. Clonotype counts were normalized to sorted cell number within each subset before computing true diversity and Gini coefficients with the tcR R package. The overlap coefficient, calculated on TCRB nucleotide sequences, was used to quantify repertoire sharing. Drawn from immuneACCESS, this table holds only the in-frame rearrangements with V and J called that TCRdb kept. Clones are partly lost; checked studies trace under half to an unresolved V gene and leave the rest unexplained. V and J calls and clone size are copied from that table; D and trimming were computed from the DNA. The sample table holds some 150,000 clones, of which about 13% were seen once. The ten largest account for under 1.5% of the sample.

From cysteine to phenylalanine, the CDR3 is 14 amino acids long. CDR3 DNA is the only sequence kept; it has 42 bases, read in frame from the first base. The junction carries 12 bases between V and J, which are trimmed by 1 base and 5 bases respectively. In the germline V gene (reference sequence), CDR1 corresponds to LNHDA and CDR2 to SQIVND. The table lists this clone with a few counts. Its antigen is not yet known. Within one base of it there is no much larger clone, and no base qualities were kept. The receptor was isolated from a man between 18 and 29 years old with type 1 diabetes. Sequencing input: central memory CD4+ T cells from blood. The rearranged chain carries TRBV19 and TRBJ2-7; the D region possibly corresponds to TRBD1 (5 bases align). The CDR3 reads as follows: CASSIATTVNEQYF. The DNA sequence is as follows: TGTGCCAGTAGTATAGCAACGACAGTAAACGAGCAGTACTTC.